Listed below are T cell receptor beta chains from one sample, sequenced in a study of human T cells and chemical hapten exposure. TCRdb processed the RACE reads anew with MiXCR; each CDR3 protein has one entry. The table shows about 80,000 distinct CDR3 sequences, with roughly 10% occurring only once. Sequences were derived from whole blood, sampled in connection with sensitization to the hapten diphenylcyclopropenone (DPC). Receptors were obtained from a woman aged 25 to 39 with alopecia areata. Some clones in this sample may be carry-over from other donors' samples. The CDR3 runs from the conserved cysteine through the conserved F or W. The order of the fields is V gene, J gene, CDR3 length, CDR3 protein.

TRBV6-5	TRBJ1-4	15	CASRPAWGRNEKLFF
TRBV20-1	TRBJ2-3	16	CSATSSSGVSTDTQYF
TRBV7-5	TRBJ1-6	17	CISVSEAWDRGNSPLHF
TRBV12-3/TRBV12-4	TRBJ1-2	14	CASSTDRTNYGYTF
TRBV3-1	TRBJ1-5	14	CASSQDRGNQPQHF
TRBV6-6	TRBJ2-5	13	CASSFRLQETQYF
TRBV2	TRBJ2-2	16	CASSGRLAGVTGELFF
TRBV11-2	TRBJ1-5	13	CASSRSWDQPQHF
TRBV18	TRBJ2-2	16	CASSPSTAGGTGELFF
TRBV6-6	TRBJ1-5	15	CASDRRGVRNQPQHF
TRBV3-1	TRBJ2-7	14	CASSLRRGSSEQYF
TRBV28	TRBJ2-7	14	CASRRPGGPYEQYF
TRBV18	TRBJ2-2	13	CASSPTGPGELFF
TRBV7-8	TRBJ2-3	16	CASSLVVAGGLDTQYF
TRBV5-6	TRBJ2-3	16	CASSFSGTSGTDTQYF
TRBV10-3	TRBJ1-1	18	CAISEGTGEQGMNTEAFF
TRBV28	TRBJ2-7	14	CASSLLRGRDEQYF
TRBV12-5	TRBJ2-7	13	CASGKGGIYEQYF
TRBV5-1	TRBJ2-1	15	CASSLGLASYNEQFF
TRBV29-1	TRBJ1-1	14	CSVVGPGMNTEAFF
TRBV6-1	TRBJ1-5	13	CASGDREVQPQHF
TRBV11-2	TRBJ2-1	13	CASSLGLYNEQFF
TRBV5-1	TRBJ2-7	16	CASSSGRTVTSYEQYF
TRBV10-3	TRBJ2-2	14	CAISPGGDTGELFF
TRBV7-2	TRBJ2-5	13	CASSSLIQETQYF
TRBV6-6	TRBJ2-5	12	CASAKGQETQYF
TRBV20-1	TRBJ2-3	14	CSARTSGHTDTQYF
TRBV7-3	TRBJ2-1	14	CASSPDSQRDEQFF
TRBV20-1	TRBJ2-7	14	CSATGTSGIYEQYF
TRBV4-2	TRBJ2-1	15	CASSRRLAGGDEQFF
TRBV6-2/TRBV6-3	TRBJ1-5	15	CASSYPWGHNQPQHF
TRBV11-3	TRBJ2-2	19	CASSGRRTSGRAETGELFF
TRBV10-3	TRBJ2-7	14	CAISDPTGSYEQYF
TRBV5-4	TRBJ1-1	14	CASSFPGTGGEAFF
TRBV9	TRBJ2-1	17	CASSVVGGGSSYNEQFF
TRBV7-2	TRBJ1-4	15	CPSSNGGQGFEKLFF
TRBV20-1	TRBJ1-6	13	CSASQGVNSPLHF
TRBV4-1	TRBJ2-7	16	CASSQGTGASSYEQYF
TRBV20-1	TRBJ1-4	15	CSARDLNDGGEKLFF
TRBV6-5	TRBJ1-1	13	CASSWTVNTEAFF
TRBV18	TRBJ1-2	17	CASSRAGTGGTNYGYTF
TRBV20-1	TRBJ1-2	15	CSARERLLELYGYTF
TRBV11-2	TRBJ2-3	12	CASSARTDTQYF
TRBV10-1	TRBJ2-1	14	CASSAQGASNEQFF
TRBV7-2	TRBJ2-7	15	CASSLASGSAYEQYF
TRBV6-5	TRBJ2-2	16	CASSLLTGLSTGELFF
TRBV27	TRBJ1-5	15	CASSLGAHGNQPQHF
TRBV6-5	TRBJ2-7	14	CASSYGGQSYEQYF
TRBV28	TRBJ2-7	15	CASSFRGQGAHEQYF
TRBV7-2	TRBJ1-1	13	CASSQIGSLEAFF
TRBV10-2	TRBJ2-1	11	CASSPSGEQFF
TRBV3-1	TRBJ2-2	13	CASRLAVTGELFF
TRBV12-5	TRBJ2-3	16	CASALVLAGGTDTQYF
TRBV7-2	TRBJ2-2	15	CASSYSGRAEGELFF
TRBV4-1	TRBJ2-7	18	CASSQTERNAAVAYEQYF
TRBV28	TRBJ2-2	13	CASSSPNTGELFF
TRBV12-3/TRBV12-4	TRBJ2-2	13	CASSFQGPGELFF